This T cell receptor beta chain was recorded in a study of T cell responses to AZD1222 COVID-19 vaccine. General study findings and limits: The study identified only five to seven AZD1222 recipients as seropositive at baseline.

The germline gives CDR1 MDHEN, CDR2 SYDVKM. V lost 6 bases and J lost 10, with 16 bases in between. The CDR3 runs to 13 residues. TCRdb's table, derived via immunoSEQ multiplex PCR, lists solely in-frame clones and lacks some. The sample consists of 75,000 or so clones, 91% of them appearing once. Remarks on this clone: Its antigen is as yet unknown.

The clonotype was recovered from an adult who received the AZD1222 COVID-19 vaccine. The chain is built from TRBV28 and TRBJ2-1, with D tentatively TRBD2 (6 bases). The starting material was peripheral blood, obtained 28 days after the second AZD1222 dose. The CDR3 protein is CASSLNHLAEQFF. The CDR3 DNA reads TGTGCCAGCAGCTTGAACCACCTAGCGGAGCAGTTCTTC.